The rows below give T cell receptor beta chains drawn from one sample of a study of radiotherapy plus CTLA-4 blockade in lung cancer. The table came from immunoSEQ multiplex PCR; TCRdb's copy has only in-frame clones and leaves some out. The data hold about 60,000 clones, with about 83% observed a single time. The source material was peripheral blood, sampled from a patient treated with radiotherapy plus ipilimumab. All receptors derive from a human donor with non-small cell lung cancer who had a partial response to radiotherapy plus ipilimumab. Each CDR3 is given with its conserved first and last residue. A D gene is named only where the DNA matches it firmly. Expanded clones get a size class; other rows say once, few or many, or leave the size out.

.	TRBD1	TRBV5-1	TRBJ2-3	TGCGCCAGCAGTCAGACAGGGTCCACAGATACGCAGTATTTT	CASSQTGSTDTQYF
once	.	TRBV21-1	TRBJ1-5	TGTGCCAGCATTCGCCCGGGGGGACCCCAGCATTTT	CASIRPGGPQHF
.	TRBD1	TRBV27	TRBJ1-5	TGTGCCAGCAGCGATTCCCCGGAGACAGGGGGCAAAGTTGGCAATCAGCCCCAGCATTTT	CASSDSPETGGKVGNQPQHF
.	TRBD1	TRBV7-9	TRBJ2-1	TGTGCCAGCAGCTTACTATTGGGACAGGGAGAGGGTGAGCAGTTCTTC	CASSLLLGQGEGEQFF
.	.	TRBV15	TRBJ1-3	TGTGCCACCAGCAGAGAAGTGGCGGCCAACTCTGGAAACACCATATATTTT	CATSREVAANSGNTIYF
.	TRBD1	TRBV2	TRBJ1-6	TGTGCCAGCATAGTCGATGGGACAGGGGCCCCAACCCTCCACTTT	CASIVDGTGAPTLHF
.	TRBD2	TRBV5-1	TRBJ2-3	TGCGCCAGCAGCTGGGGACTAGCGGCAGATACGCAGTATTTT	CASSWGLAADTQYF
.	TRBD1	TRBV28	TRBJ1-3	TGTGCCAGCAGCTCAGGACAGGGATCTGGAAACACCATATATTTT	CASSSGQGSGNTIYF
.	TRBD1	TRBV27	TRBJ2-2	TGTGCCAGCAGTTCCGTCGGGGACAGATACACCGGGGAGCTGTTTTTT	CASSSVGDRYTGELFF
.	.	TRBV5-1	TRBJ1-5	TGCGCCAGCAGCTTGGATAGTAATCAGCCCCAGCATTTT	CASSLDSNQPQHF
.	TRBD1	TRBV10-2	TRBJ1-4	TGCGCCAGCACTACAGGGGCTTATAATGAAAAACTGTTTTTT	CASTTGAYNEKLFF
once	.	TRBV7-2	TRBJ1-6	TGTGCCAGCAGCTTAGAGCGGAATTCACCCCTCCACTTT	CASSLERNSPLHF
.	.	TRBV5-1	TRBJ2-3	TGCGCCAGCAGCTTGGGCCAAGCTAGCACAGATACGCAGTATTTT	CASSLGQASTDTQYF
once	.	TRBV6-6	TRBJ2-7	TGTGCCAGCAGTTCCGGTGTGTACGAGCAGTACTTC	CASSSGVYEQYF
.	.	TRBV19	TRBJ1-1	TGTGCCAGTAGTTACAGAACTCTGAACACTGAAGCTTTCTTT	CASSYRTLNTEAFF
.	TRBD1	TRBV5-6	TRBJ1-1	TGTGCCAGCAGCTCAACTCCAGGGGGGAACACTGAAGCTTTCTTT	CASSSTPGGNTEAFF
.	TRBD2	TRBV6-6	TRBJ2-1	TGTGCCAGCAGTAAGGGACTAGCGGGGGCAAACAATGAGCAGTTCTTC	CASSKGLAGANNEQFF
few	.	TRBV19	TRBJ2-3	TGTGCCAGTAGGGGACTTCGCACAGATACGCAGTATTTT	CASRGLRTDTQYF
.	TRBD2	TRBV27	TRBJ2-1	TGTGCCAGCAGTTTCGATGGGTCTAGCGGGCTATACAATGAGCAGTTCTTC	CASSFDGSSGLYNEQFF
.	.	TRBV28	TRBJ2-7	TGTGCCAGCAGTAGGGGGGGACTATCCTACGAGCAGTACTTC	CASSRGGLSYEQYF
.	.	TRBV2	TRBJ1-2	TGTGCCAGCAGTGCTTCTTCCAGGGAAGATGGCTACACCTTC	CASSASSREDGYTF
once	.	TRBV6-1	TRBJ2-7	TGTGCCAGCCTCCAGGGGACCCTGAGAACCTACGAGCAGTACTTC	CASLQGTLRTYEQYF
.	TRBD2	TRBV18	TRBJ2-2	TGTGCCAGCTCGGCAGCGTCGAGCGGGAGGGCCATCGGGGAGCTGTTTTTT	CASSAASSGRAIGELFF
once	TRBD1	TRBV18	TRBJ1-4	TGTGCCAGCTCACTTTCAAAGTCGGACAGGTCTAATGAAAAACTGTTTTTT	CASSLSKSDRSNEKLFF
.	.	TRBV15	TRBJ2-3	TGTGCCACCTCTCCGACCGGGGGTTCCACAGATACGCAGTATTTT	CATSPTGGSTDTQYF
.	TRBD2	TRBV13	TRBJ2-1	TGTGCCAGCAGCCCGGGACTAGCGGCATACAATGAGCAGTTCTTC	CASSPGLAAYNEQFF
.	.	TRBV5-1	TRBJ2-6	TGCGCCAGCAGCTTGGGAGGTAGGGGGGCCAACGTCCTGACTTTC	CASSLGGRGANVLTF
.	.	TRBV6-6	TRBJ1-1	TGTGCCAGCATGACCTCAGGGGCCGTAGCTTTCTTT	CASMTSGAVAFF
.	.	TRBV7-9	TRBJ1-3	TGTGCCAGCAGCTTAGGCGGGCAGTCCTACTCTGGAAACACCATATATTTT	CASSLGGQSYSGNTIYF
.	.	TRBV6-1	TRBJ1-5	TGTGCCAGCAGCCTGTATTACAGGGAGCCCCAGCATTTT	CASSLYYREPQHF
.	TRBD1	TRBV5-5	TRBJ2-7	TGTGCCAGCAGCCCCTGGGGGCAGGGGGCAGACGAGCAGTACTTC	CASSPWGQGADEQYF
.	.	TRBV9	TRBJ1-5	TGTGCCAGCAGCCTAGACCCCTATAGCAATCAGCCCCAGCATTTT	CASSLDPYSNQPQHF
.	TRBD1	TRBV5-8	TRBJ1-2	TGTGCCAGCAGCTTGGAGATTGGGACAGGGGGGAGGGCCTATGGCTACACCTTC	CASSLEIGTGGRAYGYTF
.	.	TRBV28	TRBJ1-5	TGTGCCAGCAGTTTATATCAGGGATCTAAGCCCCAGCATTTT	CASSLYQGSKPQHF
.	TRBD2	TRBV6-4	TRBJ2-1	TGTGCCAGCAGAGCGACTAGCGGGAGTAATGAGCAGTTCTTC	CASRATSGSNEQFF
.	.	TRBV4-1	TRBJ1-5	TGCGCCAGCAGCCAAGGAGATTCCAACAATCAGCCCCAGCATTTT	CASSQGDSNNQPQHF
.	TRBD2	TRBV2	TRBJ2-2	TGTGCCAGCAGCGTAACTAGCGGGAGAGCCGGGGAGCTGTTTTTT	CASSVTSGRAGELFF
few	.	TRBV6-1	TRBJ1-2	TGTGCCAGCAGTTTAGCTAACTATGGCTACACCTTC	CASSLANYGYTF
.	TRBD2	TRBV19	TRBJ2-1	TGTGCCAGTAGTAAGACTAGCGGGAGAGTGGGGGACAATGAGCAGTTCTTC	CASSKTSGRVGDNEQFF
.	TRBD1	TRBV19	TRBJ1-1	TGTGCCAGTAGTATTAGTCACCGGGACAGGCACACTGAAGCTTTCTTT	CASSISHRDRHTEAFF
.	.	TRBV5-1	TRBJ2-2	TGCGCCAGCAGCTTCCCGGGGTTGCGAACCGGGGAGCTGTTTTTT	CASSFPGLRTGELFF
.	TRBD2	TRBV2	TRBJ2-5	TGTGCCAGCAGCCTAGCGGACCAAGAGACCCAGTACTTC	CASSLADQETQYF
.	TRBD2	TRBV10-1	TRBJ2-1	TGCGCCAGCAGTCCTAGCGGGAGTCGTGAGCAGTTCTTC	CASSPSGSREQFF
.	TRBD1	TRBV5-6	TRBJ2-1	TGTGCCAGCAGCTCACAGGGGATTTGGTACAATGAGCAGTTCTTC	CASSSQGIWYNEQFF